The source of this T cell receptor beta chain is a study of control samples from healthy donors and cancer patients. Only in-frame clones appear in the TCRdb table, and some are missing; sequencing was by immunoSEQ multiplex PCR. The repertoire holds some 100,000 clones, 90% seen once, with 4% to 5.5% in the top ten. V was pared by 5 bases and J by 12 bases, with 17 bases between. The CDR3 is 13 residues long. Germline V lookup: CDR1 SGHRS, CDR2 YFSETQ. V gene TRBV5-1 combines with J gene TRBJ1-4; possibly TRBD1 for D (6 bases). The clonotype originates from a human donor in good health. The donor label of this sample is uncertain. Sequenced material: blood. CDR3 bases: TGCGCCAGCAGTCGACCCCAGGGGTCGGAACTGTTTTTT. Translated, it gives CASSRPQGSELFF.